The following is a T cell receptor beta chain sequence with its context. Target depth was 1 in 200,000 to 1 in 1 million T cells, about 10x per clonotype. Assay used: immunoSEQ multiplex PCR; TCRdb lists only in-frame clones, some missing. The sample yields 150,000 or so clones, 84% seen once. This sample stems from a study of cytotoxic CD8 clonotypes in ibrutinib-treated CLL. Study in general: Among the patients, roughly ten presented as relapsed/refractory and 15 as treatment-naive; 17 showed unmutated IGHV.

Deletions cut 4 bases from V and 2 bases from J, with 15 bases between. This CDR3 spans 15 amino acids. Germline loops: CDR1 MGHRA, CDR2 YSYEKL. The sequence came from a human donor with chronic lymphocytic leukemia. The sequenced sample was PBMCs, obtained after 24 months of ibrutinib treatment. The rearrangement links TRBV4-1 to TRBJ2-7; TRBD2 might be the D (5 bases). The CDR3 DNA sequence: TGCGCCAGCAGCCTGACCGAGGACTCTACCTACGAGCAGTACTTC. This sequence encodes CASSLTEDSTYEQYF.